This note documents a single T cell receptor beta chain sequence. Its matching antigen is unknown. These data belong to a study of T cell repertoires in cytomegalovirus infection. Study details: It was the public TCR beta signatures that indicated both CMV infection and matching HLA type.

Study results and caveats: Based on cumulative public TCR beta family frequency, carriers of CMV plus the relevant HLA were identified. CMV-specific TCR beta clonotypes restricted by HLA-C were the ones dominating the ex vivo response.

Germline V gene sequence: CDR1 MNHEY, CDR2 SVGEGT. The length of the CDR3 is 18 residues. J was trimmed by 3 bases and V by 6 bases; bases with no gene match: 17. Each CDR3 protein is one row after TCRdb ran MiXCR on the reads. The table shows approximately 500,000 distinct CDR3 sequences, with approximately 15% occurring only once. Input material: CD8+ T cells from PBMCs. The J gene is TRBJ1-2, the V gene TRBV6-2 or TRBV6-3; 9 nucleotides line up with TRBD1. The clonotype comes from a human donor in good health (CMV status not recorded). Some clones in this sample may be carry-over from other donors' samples. CDR3 bases: TGTGCCAGCAGATTACAACCGGGACAGGGAGGAACCTACTATGGCTACACCTTC. Its protein product is CASRLQPGQGGTYYGYTF.